This entry lists 4 T cell receptor beta chains sequenced from one sample in a study of molecular identifiers for immune sequencing clone quantification. TCRdb fed the PCR reads into MiXCR, producing one record per CDR3 protein. Here the sample spans hundreds of thousands of distinct CDR3 sequences, 15% to 20% being singletons. The sequenced sample consisted of naive CD8+ T cells from blood, with Jurkat cell RNA spiked in. Subset denoted: FACS-sorted CD8+CD4-CCR7+CD45RA+ naive T cells. The receptor source for this set is a human donor in good health. Some libraries in this study had Jurkat cell RNA spiked in.

This clonotype was recorded at least ten times. The chain links TRBV5-1 to TRBJ2-7; possibly TRBD2 for D (6 bases). Trimming took off 0 bases at V and 7 bases at J, with 14 bases between the two ends. Germline loops: CDR1 SGHRS, CDR2 YFSETQ. The CDR3 is 14 residues long. The CDR3 reads CASSLEQPGGEQYF. The CDR3 DNA reads as TGCGCCAGCAGCTTGGAGCAGCCCGGGGGTGAGCAGTACTTC.

This clonotype was seen ten or more times. The V call is TRBV27, the J call TRBJ2-1; D is unresolved. V lost 6 bases to trimming and J lost 0 bases, with 12 bases between them. The CDR3 runs 15 residues. Per germline, CDR1 MNHEY and CDR2 SMNVEV (reference sequence). Here the CDR3 reads CASSPAPNSYNEQFF. The CDR3 DNA reads TGTGCCAGCAGCCCGGCGCCGAACTCCTACAATGAGCAGTTCTTC.

This clonotype was seen ten or more times. The CDR3 nucleotides are TGTGCCAGCAGGTCGGCCCCATCCGCCACAGATACGCAGTATTTT. Amino acids: CASRSAPSATDTQYF. The chain recombines TRBV12-3 or TRBV12-4 with TRBJ2-3; D gene uncertain. This CDR3 spans 15 amino acids. Trimming removed 6 bases from V and 2 bases from J, with 15 bases in between.

This clonotype was recorded many times. The chain is built from TRBV20-1 and TRBJ2-7, with TRBD1 matching 8 bases. Germline CDR1 and CDR2: DFQATT and SNEGSKA (reference sequence). V lost 6 bases, J lost 6 bases, and 7 bases stayed unmatched. The CDR3 runs to 12 residues. CDR3 sequence: CSAPDREAEQYF. The CDR3 nucleotides read TGCAGTGCGCCGGACAGGGAAGCCGAGCAGTACTTC.